Below, 6 T cell receptor beta chains from the same sample are listed, as sequenced in a study of CD8 T cells in ankylosing spondylitis. TCRdb re-called the 5' RACE reads with MiXCR, one entry per CDR3 protein. The sample gives 200,000 to 250,000 distinct CDR3 sequences, roughly 8% of which show up once; more than 4% is in the top ten. Material for sequencing was blood, either unsorted or a sorted T cell fraction (not recorded which). Every receptor here comes from a female donor with ankylosing spondylitis or in good health (not recorded which).

This clonotype was observed many times. The chain couples TRBV29-1 to TRBJ2-1; 9 bases fit TRBD2. Germline V CDR1 and CDR2: SQVTM, ANQGSEA. CDR3 length: 15 residues. V lost 6 bases and J lost 5; bases outside the gene matches: 11. CDR3 DNA: TGCAGCGTCCGGGGTGGGCTAGCGGGAAACAATGAGCAGTTCTTC. Its protein is CSVRGGLAGNNEQFF.

This clonotype was observed at least ten times. V is TRBV6-5 and J is TRBJ2-3; 14 positions agree with TRBD2. Trimming cost V 7 bases and J 4 bases; bases outside gene matches: 10. Germline CDR1 MNHEY, CDR2 SVGAGI. The length of the CDR3 is 17 residues. The DNA of the CDR3 is TGTGCCAGCAAGAAATGGGGACTAGCGGGAGTTCCAGATACGCAGTATTTT. It yields the protein CASKKWGLAGVPDTQYF.

This clonotype was observed at least ten times. The V and J genes are TRBV5-6 and TRBJ2-1; no definite D call. V lost 0 bases and J 2 bases, leaving 12 bases between the germline ends. Germline CDR1 reads SGHDT; CDR2 reads YYEEEE. This CDR3 spans 16 amino acids. CDR3 coding DNA: TGTGCCAGCAGCTTGGCGTTAAGGTTAGCCTACAATGAGCAGTTCTTC. Its translation: CASSLALRLAYNEQFF.

This clonotype has at least ten counts. This chain uses TRBV5-1 with TRBJ2-1, with D tentatively TRBD2 (6 bases). The V gene's germline CDR1 is SGHRS and CDR2 YFSETQ. Trimming pared 2 bases from V and 8 bases from J, leaving 8 bases between. The CDR3 length is 12 residues. In DNA, the CDR3 is TGCGCCAGCAGCTTCCCGGGAGATGAGCAGTTCTTC. Translated: CASSFPGDEQFF.

This clonotype was counted many times. This chain links TRBV4-3 with TRBJ1-2, with D perhaps TRBD1 (6 bases). CDR1 and CDR2 from the germline V gene are LGHNA and YSLEER. This CDR3 has 16 amino acids. V lost 4 bases, J lost 4 bases, and 19 bases lay in between. CDR3 bases: TGCGCCAGCAGCCCTGACCATAGACAGGCGGCCTATGGCTACACCTTC. It yields the protein CASSPDHRQAAYGYTF.

This clonotype was detected only a few times. This could be a read error, since a much larger clone is one nucleotide away. The chain is built from TRBV20-1 and TRBJ1-2; maybe TRBD1 (6 bases). This CDR3 is 13 amino acids long. Germline assignment: CDR1 DFQATT and CDR2 SNEGSKA (reference sequence). With 8 bases removed from V and 2 bases from J, the gap between germline ends came to 15 bases. CDR3 in DNA: TGCAGTACCACAGGGCCTCCCAACTATGGCTACACCTTC. Protein sequence: CSTTGPPNYGYTF.